This entry lists 10 T cell receptor beta chains sequenced from one sample in a study of cytomegalovirus exposure and HLA in healthy donors. Data came from immunoSEQ multiplex PCR; TCRdb stores just in-frame clones and leaves some out. The repertoire holds about 110,000 clones, with around 87% as singletons. The sequencing sample was made of PBMCs. All receptors derive from a woman in her twenties or thirties in good health and CMV-seropositive.

Details on this clone: Germline and junction disagree at one end, which may indicate a read error. The genes are TRBV14 and TRBJ1-1; tentative D call: TRBD1 (5 bases). This CDR3 has 13 residues. CDR1 and CDR2 (germline): SGHDN, FVKESK. The CDR3 reads CASRQVGGTEAFF. The CDR3 DNA is TGTGCCAGCAGACAAGTGGGGGGCACTGAAGCTTTCTTT.

The rearrangement links TRBV5-4 to TRBJ2-7, with 12 bases identical to TRBD2. V dropped 4 bases and J dropped 5; count of bases not matched to a gene: 10. The CDR3 has 16 residues. Germline CDR1 reads SGHNT; CDR2 reads YYREEE (reference sequence). The CDR3 reads CASSRPGLAGFDEQYF. CDR3 sequence (DNA): TGTGCCAGCAGCCGTCCCGGACTAGCGGGATTCGACGAGCAGTACTTC. The full variable domain, with the rest looked up from reference TRBV5-4 and TRBJ2-7, is ETGVTQSPTHLIKTRGQQVTLRCSSQSGHNTVSWYQQALGQGPQFIFQYYREEENGRGNFPPRFSGLQFPNYSSELNVNALELDDSALYLCASSRPGLAGFDEQYFGPGTRLTVT.

The rearrangement links TRBV5-4 to TRBJ2-1; 8 bases fit TRBD2. From germline, CDR1 is SGHNT and CDR2 YYREEE (reference sequence). The CDR3 sequence is 14 residues long. V gave up 1 base and J gave up 5 bases; unmatched junction bases: 2. The CDR3 protein is CASSLRGGHNEQFF. Written as DNA, the CDR3 is TGTGCCAGCAGCTTGCGGGGGGGCCACAATGAGCAGTTCTTC. Complete variable domain (other parts from reference TRBV5-4 and TRBJ2-1): ETGVTQSPTHLIKTRGQQVTLRCSSQSGHNTVSWYQQALGQGPQFIFQYYREEENGRGNFPPRFSGLQFPNYSSELNVNALELDDSALYLCASSLRGGHNEQFFGPGTRLTVL.

J is TRBJ2-3 and V is TRBV19; possibly TRBD1 for D (6 bases). Germline lookup yields CDR1 LNHDA and CDR2 SQIVND (reference sequence). Trimming shortened V by 3 bases and J by 0 bases, and 19 bases separated the two germline ends. The CDR3 totals 18 residues. As DNA, the CDR3 is TGTGCCAGTAGTATGGGGGCAACCGGGACGGCCAGCACAGATACGCAGTATTTT. Translating it yields CASSMGATGTASTDTQYF. The full variable domain, completed using reference TRBV19 and TRBJ2-3, is DGGITQSPKYLFRKEGQNVTLSCEQNLNHDAMYWYRQDPGQGLRLIYYSQIVNDFQKGDIAEGYSVSREKKESFPLTVTSAQKNPTAFYLCASSMGATGTASTDTQYFGPGTRLTVL.

The chain is built from TRBV2 and TRBJ1-2; D is unclear. Per germline, CDR1 SNHLY and CDR2 FYNNEI. The CDR3 contains 14 residues. V was shortened by 4 bases and J by 1 base, with 10 bases between the two germline ends. The CDR3 is CASSARVDNYGYTF. CDR3 nucleotides: TGTGCCAGCAGTGCCCGGGTGGATAACTATGGCTACACCTTC.

The chain links TRBV7-8 to TRBJ1-5, with 7 bases matching TRBD1. Trimming removed 1 base from V and 2 bases from J; junction bases left unmatched: 5. CDR3 size: 16 residues. CDR1 is SGHVS, CDR2 FQNEAQ, per germline. CDR3 residues: CASSLDRGLGNQPQHF. The CDR3 bases are TGTGCCAGCAGCTTAGACAGGGGACTTGGCAATCAGCCCCAGCATTTT.

This chain links TRBV4-3 with TRBJ1-1; D unclear. Germline V lookup: CDR1 LGHNA, CDR2 YSLEER. The CDR3 contains 14 residues. V was clipped by 2 bases and J by 3 bases, with 10 bases between them. The CDR3 sequence is CASSQTGADTEAFF. The CDR3 DNA is TGCGCCAGCAGCCAAACTGGTGCGGACACTGAAGCTTTCTTT.

The V call is TRBV2, the J call TRBJ2-3; D is undetermined. V was clipped by 6 bases and J by 6 bases, with 10 bases between them. The CDR3 runs to 12 residues. From germline, CDR1 is SNHLY and CDR2 FYNNEI. The CDR3 protein is CASRLDSDTQYF. For the CDR3, the DNA is TGTGCCAGCAGACTTGATAGCGATACGCAGTATTTT.

The CDR3 protein is CASSEDPVITDTQYF. The CDR3 DNA is TGTGCCAGCAGTGAAGACCCAGTCATAACAGATACGCAGTATTTT. V gene TRBV2 combines with J gene TRBJ2-3; D remains unclear. The V gene lost 1 base and the J gene lost 3 bases, with 11 bases spanning the gap. The CDR3 loop spans 15 amino acids. Looked up from germline, CDR1 is SNHLY and CDR2 is FYNNEI.

This chain links TRBV10-3 with TRBJ1-4; possibly TRBD1 for D (6 bases). V was clipped by 8 bases and J by 1 base, with 14 bases between them. The germline V gene has CDR1 ENHRY and CDR2 SYGVKD. This CDR3 is built from 15 residues. The CDR3 sequence is CAIRQEKGTNEKLFF. DNA for the CDR3: TGTGCCATCCGACAGGAAAAAGGAACTAATGAAAAACTGTTTTTT.